This entry lists 5 T cell receptor beta chains sequenced from one sample in a study of control samples from healthy donors and cancer patients. TCRdb's copy holds only in-frame clones and misses some; the assay was immunoSEQ multiplex PCR. Of about 120,000 clones listed, over 90% are singletons. The source material was blood. The receptors were sampled from a young man in good health.

The V call is TRBV24-1, the J call TRBJ1-1; 7 bases fit TRBD1. The germline V gene encodes CDR1 KGHDR and CDR2 SFDVKD. The CDR3 loop spans 15 amino acids. J lost 2 bases, V lost 4 bases, and 6 bases had no gene match. The CDR3: CATSDSQGYNTEAFF. The DNA of the CDR3 is TGTGCCACCAGTGACTCACAGGGGTACAACACTGAAGCTTTCTTT.

The CDR3 sequence: CASSFSARTENFSNQPQHF. The CDR3 coding sequence is TGTGCCAGCAGTTTTTCCGCCAGGACAGAGAATTTTAGCAATCAGCCCCAGCATTTT. The V and J genes are TRBV28 and TRBJ1-5; tentatively, D is TRBD1 (6 bases). The germline CDR1 and CDR2 sequences are MDHEN and SYDVKM. V lost 3 bases to trimming and J lost 0 bases, with 21 bases between them. CDR3 length: 19 amino acids. Based on the CDR3 plus reference TRBV28 and TRBJ1-5, the full variable domain is DVKVTQSSRYLVKRTGEKVFLECVQDMDHENMFWYRQDPGLGLRLIYFSYDVKMKEKGDIPEGYSVSREKKERFSLILESASTNQTSMYLCASSFSARTENFSNQPQHFGDGTRLSIL.

The V and J genes are TRBV19 and TRBJ2-6; 7 bases map to TRBD2. The CDR3 spans 15 residues. Germline CDR1 reads LNHDA; CDR2 reads SQIVND (reference sequence). Losses at the gene ends were 5 bases for V and 0 bases for J; bases not matched to a gene: 1. CDR3 residues: CASSPGGSGANVLTF. The CDR3 DNA reads as TGTGCCAGTAGTCCGGGGGGCTCTGGGGCCAACGTCCTGACTTTC.

This chain uses TRBV7-9 with TRBJ1-1; D ambiguous. CDR3 size: 13 residues. The germline V gene encodes CDR1 SEHNR and CDR2 FQNEAQ (reference sequence). Trimming took off 5 bases at V and 1 base at J, with 8 bases between the two ends. The CDR3 loop is CASSPDGNTEAFF. The CDR3 coding sequence is TGTGCCAGCAGCCCGGACGGGAACACTGAAGCTTTCTTT.

This chain connects TRBV2 to TRBJ1-3; D gene ambiguous. The CDR3 extends over 14 amino acids. Between the trimmed V and J ends, which lost 7 bases and 1 base, there was a span of 11 bases. Germline lookup yields CDR1 SNHLY and CDR2 FYNNEI. The CDR3 region is CASIPGASGNTIYF. CDR3 in DNA: TGTGCCAGCATCCCGGGAGCGTCTGGAAACACCATATATTTT. Based on the CDR3 plus reference TRBV2 and TRBJ1-3, the full variable domain is EPEVTQTPSHQVTQMGQEVILRCVPISNHLYFYWYRQILGQKVEFLVSFYNNEISEKSEIFDDQFSVERPDGSNFTLKIRSTKLEDSAMYFCASIPGASGNTIYFGEGSWLTVV.